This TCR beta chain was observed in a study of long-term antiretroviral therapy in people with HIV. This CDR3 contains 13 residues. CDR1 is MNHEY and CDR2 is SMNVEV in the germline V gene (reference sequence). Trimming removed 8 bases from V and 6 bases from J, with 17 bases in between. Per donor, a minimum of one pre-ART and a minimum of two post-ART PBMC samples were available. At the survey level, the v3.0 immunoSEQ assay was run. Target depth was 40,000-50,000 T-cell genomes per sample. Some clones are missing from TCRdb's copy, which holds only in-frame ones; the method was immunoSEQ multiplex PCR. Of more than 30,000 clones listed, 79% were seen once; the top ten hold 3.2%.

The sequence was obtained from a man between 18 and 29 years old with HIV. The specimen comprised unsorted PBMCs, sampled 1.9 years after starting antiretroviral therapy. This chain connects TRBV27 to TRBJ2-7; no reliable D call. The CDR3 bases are TGTGCCAGCCCTATTCCGACGGGTATCGAGCAGTACGTC. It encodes CASPIPTGIEQYV.